The 4 T cell receptor beta chains below were found in one sample sequenced in a study of blood T cell repertoires in COVID-19. Clones were sequenced by immunoSEQ multiplex PCR, and TCRdb holds only the in-frame ones, with some missing. This table has fewer than 250,000 clones, around 86% appearing once. Source material: peripheral blood. Receptors were obtained from a man in his sixties who had recovered from COVID-19.

This chain joins TRBV7-9 and TRBJ2-3; no firm D call. V dropped 3 bases and J dropped 0 bases, with 4 bases sitting between them. Germline V gene lookup returns CDR1 SEHNR and CDR2 FQNEAQ (reference sequence). This CDR3 contains 13 residues. For the CDR3, the DNA is TGTGCCAGCAGCTTGGGCAGCACAGATACGCAGTATTTT. This translates into CASSLGSTDTQYF.

This clone was seen more than once but under ten times. The chain has TRBV27 and TRBJ2-7, with D maybe TRBD2 (6 bases). V lost 3 bases to trimming and J lost 5 bases, with 11 bases between them. Germline CDR1 is MNHEY and CDR2 is SMNVEV (reference sequence). The CDR3 extends over 13 amino acids. This CDR3 reads CASSLRGSHEQYF. The CDR3 DNA sequence: TGTGCCAGCAGTTTGCGGGGTAGCCACGAGCAGTACTTC.

This rearrangement joins TRBV29-1 to TRBJ2-4; 12 bases line up with TRBD2. The germline V gene encodes CDR1 SQVTM and CDR2 ANQGSEA. V was clipped by 5 bases and J by 3 bases; unmatched bases: 5. The CDR3 length is 15 residues. CDR3 in amino acids: CSVLGLAGYKNIQYF. DNA for the CDR3: TGCAGCGTTCTCGGACTAGCGGGATACAAAAACATTCAGTACTTC.

This clone was detected only once. The chain has TRBV7-8 and TRBJ1-3, with D tentatively TRBD1 (6 bases). In germline, CDR1 is SGHVS, CDR2 FQNEAQ. Trimming removed 1 base from V and 2 bases from J, with 15 bases in between. The CDR3 has 17 residues. Here the CDR3 reads CASSLGGQGLTGNTIYF. The DNA of the CDR3 is TGTGCCAGCAGCTTAGGGGGGCAGGGGTTGACTGGAAACACCATATATTTT.